The 29 T cell receptor beta chains presented below share a single source sample, sequenced in a study of shared clonotypes between healthy human individuals. Sequencing was performed with immunoSEQ multiplex PCR; in TCRdb, only in-frame clones are kept and a portion is missing. Here the sample spans 2 million to 2.5 million clones, more than 85% being singletons. The sequencing input was naive CD4+ T cells from PBMCs. Subset denoted: CD45RA+ positively selected. These receptors were taken from a young man in good health. Some clones in this sample may be carry-over from other donors' samples.

The chain is built from TRBV6-1 and TRBJ2-7; no clear D gene. In germline, CDR1 is MNHNS, CDR2 SASEGT. The CDR3 spans 11 residues. CDR3 DNA: TGTGTCACGACTCCCAACTACGAGCAGTACTTC. Residues: CVTTPNYEQYF.

The chain carries TRBV6-1 and TRBJ1-1, with unresolved D. Per the germline V gene, CDR1 is MNHNS and CDR2 is SASEGT. This CDR3 has 14 amino acids. The ends were cut back, 5 bases at V and 0 bases at J, with 10 bases in the middle. The CDR3 DNA follows: TGTGCCAGCAGTTCGGCGGGGTTGAACACTGAAGCTTTCTTT. It encodes CASSSAGLNTEAFF.

The chain employs TRBV7-2 and TRBJ2-3, with 7 positions matching TRBD2. CDR1 and CDR2 from the germline V gene are SGHTA and FQGNSA. The CDR3 is 15 amino acids. Losses at the gene ends were 5 bases for V and 0 bases for J; bases not matched to a gene: 5. CDR3 bases: TGTGCCAGCAGCCCATGGGGGGGTAGCACAGATACGCAGTATTTT. Its translation: CASSPWGGSTDTQYF.

CDR3 region: CASSPGLAADNEQFF. The CDR3 DNA sequence: TGCGCCAGCAGCCCTGGACTAGCAGCTGACAATGAGCAGTTCTTC. The rearrangement links TRBV5-1 to TRBJ2-1; 8 bases map to TRBD2. CDR3 length: 15 residues. Germline CDR1 is SGHRS and CDR2 is YFSETQ. Losses at the gene ends were 4 bases for V and 5 bases for J; bases not matched to a gene: 8.

The chain links TRBV19 to TRBJ1-3; D is unclear. CDR3 length: 15 residues. The germline V gene has CDR1 LNHDA and CDR2 SQIVND (reference sequence). V was clipped by 7 bases and J by 4 bases, with 17 bases between them. CDR3 DNA sequence: TGTGCCAGTACCCCATTCGGCCGGCTCGGAAACACCATATATTTT. Its translation: CASTPFGRLGNTIYF.

The chain combines TRBV18 with TRBJ2-3; 9 bases are a match to TRBD2. J was trimmed by 3 bases and V by 4 bases; bases with no gene match: 5. The CDR3 loop spans 15 amino acids. Germline values: CDR1 KGHSH, CDR2 LQKENI. CDR3 sequence: CASSHSGRGTDTQYF. The CDR3 DNA is TGTGCCAGCTCACATAGCGGGAGAGGAACAGATACGCAGTATTTT.

V is TRBV6-4 and J is TRBJ2-2, with 8 bases fitting TRBD2. Germline V gives CDR1 MRHNA, CDR2 SNTAGT. Unmatched junction bases numbered 12, after V lost 6 bases and J lost 3 bases. The CDR3 has 17 amino acids. CDR3 nucleotide sequence: TGTGCCAGCAGCCCCTATGGCCCGGGAGGGTACACCGGGGAGCTGTTTTTT. Encoded protein: CASSPYGPGGYTGELFF.

The chain is built from TRBV14 and TRBJ2-5; D unclear. This CDR3 is 13 amino acids long. Deletions cut 1 base from V and 3 bases from J, with 6 bases between. CDR1 is SGHDN, CDR2 FVKESK, per germline. The CDR3, as DNA: TGTGCCAGCAGCCAAGGATTAAAAGAGACCCAGTACTTC. It is translated as CASSQGLKETQYF.

The genes are TRBV25-1 and TRBJ2-1; 7 bases map to TRBD2. The CDR3 spans 14 residues. With 4 bases clipped from V and 6 bases from J, the junction kept 6 bases outside the gene matches. CDR1 and CDR2 from the germline V gene are MGHDK and SYGVNS. The CDR3 sequence is CASSGLRGGNEQFF. The DNA of the CDR3 is TGTGCCAGCAGTGGTCTTCGCGGGGGCAATGAGCAGTTCTTC.

The chain joins TRBV4-1 to TRBJ2-1, with D possibly being TRBD2 (6 bases). The CDR3 runs to 17 residues. Trimming stripped 4 bases from V and 2 bases from J, with 18 bases between. Germline V lookup: CDR1 MGHRA, CDR2 YSYEKL. CDR3 coding DNA: TGCGCCAGCAGCCCAGGCCTACGGGGGTCCCCCTACAATGAGCAGTTCTTC. Encoded protein: CASSPGLRGSPYNEQFF.

The rearrangement joins TRBV5-6 to TRBJ2-7, with D possibly matching TRBD1 (7 bases). The CDR3 is made up of 17 amino acids. CDR1 is SGHDT and CDR2 is YYEEEE in the germline V gene. Trimming cost V 1 base and J 7 bases, with 24 bases left between them. For the CDR3, the DNA is TGTGCCAGCAGCTTGTACGGACAGGTCGGAGGGGTTGGGGAGCAGTACTTC. Protein: CASSLYGQVGGVGEQYF.

This chain joins TRBV13 and TRBJ2-5; 7 bases line up with TRBD2. The germline gives CDR1 PRHDT, CDR2 FYEKMQ (reference sequence). J gave up 11 bases and V 0 bases, and 12 bases lay outside the gene matches. This CDR3 contains 15 residues. As DNA, the CDR3 is TGTGCCAGCAGCTTAGGCCCACGAGGGAGGGCCACGCAGTACTTC. Translating gives CASSLGPRGRATQYF.

The chain employs TRBV28 and TRBJ1-2, with a tentative D call TRBD1 (6 bases). Per germline, CDR1 MDHEN and CDR2 SYDVKM. The CDR3 contains 13 residues. V lost 10 bases and J lost 3, with 15 bases in between. CDR3 sequence reads: CATDGTRYYGYTF. The CDR3 nucleotides are TGTGCCACGGACGGGACACGATACTATGGCTACACCTTC.

This sequence joins TRBV5-5 and TRBJ2-6; D is possibly TRBD1 or TRBD2 (5 bases each). V was trimmed by 1 base and J by 0 bases, leaving 8 bases between them. In germline, CDR1 is SGHKS, CDR2 YYEKEE (reference sequence). There are 16 residues in the CDR3. The DNA for the CDR3 is TGTGCCAGCAGCTTGATTGGGACCTCTGGGGCCAACGTCCTGACTTTC. Residues: CASSLIGTSGANVLTF.

This clone was observed a handful of times. The chain combines TRBV5-1 with TRBJ1-3; D unclear. The CDR3 has 14 amino acids. Trimming removed 7 bases from V and 2 bases from J, with 13 bases in between. Germline V gene lookup returns CDR1 SGHRS and CDR2 YFSETQ. The CDR3 bases are TGCGCCAGCGCGACGGCCGAACCTGGAAACACCATATATTTT. This sequence encodes CASATAEPGNTIYF.

This clone occurred a few times. The chain carries TRBV4-3 and TRBJ1-1; D might be TRBD1 (6 bases). Between the trimmed V and J ends, which lost 0 bases and 8 bases, there was a span of 10 bases. The CDR3 spans 13 residues. In germline, CDR1 is LGHNA, CDR2 YSLEER. CDR3 amino acids: CASSQDQGREAFF. Here the CDR3 DNA reads TGCGCCAGCAGCCAAGATCAGGGGCGGGAAGCTTTCTTT.

This clone appeared once. CDR3 in DNA: TGCAGCTCGAGGGACAACTCCTACGAGCAGTACTTC. Translation: CSSRDNSYEQYF. The chain couples TRBV29-1 to TRBJ2-7; possibly TRBD1 for D (6 bases). Trimming removed 8 bases from V and 0 bases from J, with 11 bases in between. The CDR3 is 12 residues long. Germline loops: CDR1 SQVTM, CDR2 ANQGSEA.

The table lists this clone with a count of one. V usage is TRBV5-1 and J usage is TRBJ2-5; the D is unclear. CDR1 is SGHRS, CDR2 YFSETQ, per germline. The germline V and J ends were trimmed by 1 base and 4 bases, with 8 bases remaining between them. The CDR3 extends over 13 amino acids. The CDR3 coding sequence is TGCGCCAGCAGCTTGTCCGGGTTAGAGACCCAGTACTTC. Residues: CASSLSGLETQYF.

This chain links TRBV28 with TRBJ2-6, with D perhaps matching TRBD1 (6 bases). The CDR3 is 14 residues long. The germline V and J ends were trimmed by 10 bases and 2 bases, with 12 bases remaining between them. CDR1 is MDHEN and CDR2 is SYDVKM in the germline V gene. CDR3 protein: CATSGVAGANVLTF. The CDR3 DNA reads as TGTGCCACCTCAGGGGTGGCTGGGGCCAACGTCCTGACTTTC.

This clone was found once. The chain links TRBV28 to TRBJ2-5; the D gene could be TRBD1 or TRBD2 (5 bases each). V dropped 6 bases and J dropped 6 bases, with 17 bases sitting between them. CDR3 length equals 14 residues. Per germline, CDR1 MDHEN and CDR2 SYDVKM. CDR3 sequence (DNA): TGTGCCAGCAGAGTGGGACCGGAGGCACAGACCCAGTACTTC. It is translated as CASRVGPEAQTQYF.

This chain connects TRBV28 to TRBJ2-5, with TRBD2 matching 9 bases. V lost 6 bases and J lost 5; bases outside the gene matches: 10. This CDR3 spans 15 amino acids. Looked up from germline, CDR1 is MDHEN and CDR2 is SYDVKM. The CDR3 nucleotides read TGTGCCAGCAGCCCGCCTAGCGGGATGGGGGAGACCCAGTACTTC. Translating gives CASSPPSGMGETQYF. Combining the CDR3 with reference TRBV28 and TRBJ2-5 gives the whole variable domain DVKVTQSSRYLVKRTGEKVFLECVQDMDHENMFWYRQDPGLGLRLIYFSYDVKMKEKGDIPEGYSVSREKKERFSLILESASTNQTSMYLCASSPPSGMGETQYFGPGTRLLVL.

The chain recombines TRBV6-6 with TRBJ1-1; a weak D match, TRBD1 (6 bases). CDR3 length: 15 residues. Germline-derived CDR1 and CDR2 are MNHNY and SVGAGI (reference sequence). V shed 5 bases and J shed 3 bases, with 16 bases lying between them. The CDR3 loop reads CASSKNRAGHTEAFF. The DNA of the CDR3 is TGTGCCAGCAGTAAGAACAGGGCCGGGCACACTGAAGCTTTCTTT.

The chain uses TRBV9 and TRBJ1-2; D may be TRBD1 (5 bases). Trimming shortened V by 0 bases and J by 3 bases, and 12 bases separated the two germline ends. This CDR3 has 15 amino acids. Per germline, CDR1 SGDLS and CDR2 YYNGEE. The DNA of the CDR3 is TGTGCCAGCAGCGTAGATCGGACACCTTACTATGGCTACACCTTC. Translating it yields CASSVDRTPYYGYTF. Combining the CDR3 with reference TRBV9 and TRBJ1-2 gives the whole variable domain DSGVTQTPKHLITATGQRVTLRCSPRSGDLSVYWYQQSLDQGLQFLIQYYNGEERAKGNILERFSAQQFPDLHSELNLSSLELGDSALYFCASSVDRTPYYGYTFGSGTRLTVV.

The chain uses TRBV28 and TRBJ2-7; 11 positions agree with TRBD1. Germline CDR1 is MDHEN and CDR2 is SYDVKM. The CDR3 is made up of 18 amino acids. The J segment lost 5 bases and the V segment lost 4 bases, leaving 16 bases of the junction unmatched. The CDR3 coding sequence is TGTGCCAGCAGTTCTCGGGACAGGGGGTTTCTCCTCGTCCACGAGCAGTACTTC. Translating gives CASSSRDRGFLLVHEQYF. Filled out from reference TRBV28 and TRBJ2-7, the complete variable domain reads DVKVTQSSRYLVKRTGEKVFLECVQDMDHENMFWYRQDPGLGLRLIYFSYDVKMKEKGDIPEGYSVSREKKERFSLILESASTNQTSMYLCASSSRDRGFLLVHEQYFGPGTRLTVT.

V is TRBV9 and J is TRBJ2-2; D remains unclear. This CDR3 spans 16 amino acids. Trimming cost V 0 bases and J 1 base, with 10 bases left between them. Germline loops: CDR1 SGDLS, CDR2 YYNGEE. Here the CDR3 DNA reads TGTGCCAGCAGCGTAGCTTCGCCTGGGAACACCGGGGAGCTGTTTTTT. It yields the protein CASSVASPGNTGELFF.

This sequence joins TRBV5-1 and TRBJ1-3, with TRBD1 as a possible D gene (5 bases). Germline-derived CDR1 and CDR2 are SGHRS and YFSETQ. The ends were cut back, 0 bases at V and 3 bases at J, with 13 bases in the middle. The CDR3 runs to 16 residues. In nucleotides, the CDR3 is TGCGCCAGCAGCTTGGCCCTAGGGCAGGGTGGAAACACCATATATTTT. Translating it yields CASSLALGQGGNTIYF.

V gene TRBV2 combines with J gene TRBJ1-1; no reliable D call. The CDR3 runs 19 residues. Per germline, CDR1 SNHLY and CDR2 FYNNEI. The V and J ends lost 2 bases and 1 base respectively, with 23 bases between them. The CDR3 here is CASSELVPRWTARNTEAFF. The CDR3 DNA is TGTGCCAGCAGTGAATTGGTACCCCGTTGGACGGCCAGGAACACTGAAGCTTTCTTT.

V gene TRBV18 combines with J gene TRBJ1-2; 12 bases align to TRBD1. Germline values: CDR1 KGHSH, CDR2 LQKENI. Trimming removed 8 bases from V and 3 bases from J; junction bases left unmatched: 10. The CDR3 sequence is 16 residues long. The CDR3 here is CASEPGQGAEDYGYTF. DNA for the CDR3: TGTGCCAGCGAACCGGGACAGGGGGCAGAAGACTATGGCTACACCTTC. Together with reference TRBV18 and TRBJ1-2, the CDR3 gives the full variable domain: NAGVMQNPRHLVRRRGQEARLRCSPMKGHSHVYWYRQLPEEGLKFMVYLQKENIIDESGMPKERFSAEFPKEGPSILRIQQVVRGDSAAYFCASEPGQGAEDYGYTFGSGTRLTVV.

V gene TRBV18 combines with J gene TRBJ2-1, with 9 bases matching TRBD2. Germline-derived CDR1 and CDR2 are KGHSH and LQKENI. The J segment lost 4 bases and the V segment lost 3 bases, leaving 4 bases of the junction unmatched. The CDR3 covers 15 residues. CDR3 nucleotide sequence: TGTGCCAGCTCACCGGGACTAGCCATTTACAATGAGCAGTTCTTC. Translated, it gives CASSPGLAIYNEQFF.